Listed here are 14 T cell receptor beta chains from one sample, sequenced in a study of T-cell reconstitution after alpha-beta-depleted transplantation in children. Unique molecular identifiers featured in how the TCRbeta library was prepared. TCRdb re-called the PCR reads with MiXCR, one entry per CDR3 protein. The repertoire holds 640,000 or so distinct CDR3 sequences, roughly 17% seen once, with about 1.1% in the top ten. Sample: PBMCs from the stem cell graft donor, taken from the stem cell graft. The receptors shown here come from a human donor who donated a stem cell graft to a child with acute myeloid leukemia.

CDR3: CASSPKGGNNEQFF. CDR3 bases: TGTGCCAGCAGCCCTAAAGGGGGGAACAATGAGCAGTTCTTC. The rearrangement uses TRBV11-3 and TRBJ2-1, with D perhaps being TRBD1 or TRBD2 (6 bases each). Germline V CDR1 and CDR2: SGHNT, YENEEA. Trimming removed 5 bases from V and 5 bases from J, with 13 bases in between. The CDR3 has 14 residues.

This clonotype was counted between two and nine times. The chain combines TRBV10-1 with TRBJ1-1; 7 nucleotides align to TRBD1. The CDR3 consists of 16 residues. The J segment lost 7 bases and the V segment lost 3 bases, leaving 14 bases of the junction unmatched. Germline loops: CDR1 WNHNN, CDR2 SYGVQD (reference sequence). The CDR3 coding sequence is TGCGCCAGCAGTGAAGCCGGGACAGTGGGGGACGGTGAAGCTTTCTTT. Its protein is CASSEAGTVGDGEAFF.

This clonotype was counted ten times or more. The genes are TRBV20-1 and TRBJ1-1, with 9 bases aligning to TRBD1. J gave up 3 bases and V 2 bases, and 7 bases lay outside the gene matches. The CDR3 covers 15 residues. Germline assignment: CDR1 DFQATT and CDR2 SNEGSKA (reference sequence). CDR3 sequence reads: CSARRQGEPHTEAFF. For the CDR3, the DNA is TGCAGTGCTAGACGACAGGGGGAACCCCACACTGAAGCTTTCTTT.

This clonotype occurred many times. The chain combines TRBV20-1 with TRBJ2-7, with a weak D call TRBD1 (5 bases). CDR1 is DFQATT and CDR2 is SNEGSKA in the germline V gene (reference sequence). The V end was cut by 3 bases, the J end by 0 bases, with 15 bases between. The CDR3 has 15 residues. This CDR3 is CSARPFNRSSYEQYF. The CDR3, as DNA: TGCAGTGCTAGGCCATTCAACAGGAGCTCCTACGAGCAGTACTTC.

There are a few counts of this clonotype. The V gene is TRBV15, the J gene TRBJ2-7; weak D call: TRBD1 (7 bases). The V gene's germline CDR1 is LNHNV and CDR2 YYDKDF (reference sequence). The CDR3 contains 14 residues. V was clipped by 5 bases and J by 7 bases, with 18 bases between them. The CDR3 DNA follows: TGTGCCACCAGCTCAATGGAGGGGGCGTGGGAGCAGTACTTC. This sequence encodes CATSSMEGAWEQYF.

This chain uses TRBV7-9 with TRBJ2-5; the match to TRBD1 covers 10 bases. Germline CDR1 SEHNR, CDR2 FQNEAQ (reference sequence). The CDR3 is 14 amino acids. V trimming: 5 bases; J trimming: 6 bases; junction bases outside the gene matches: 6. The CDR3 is CASSQTGGAQTQYF. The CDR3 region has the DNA TGTGCCAGCAGCCAGACAGGGGGCGCCCAGACCCAGTACTTC.

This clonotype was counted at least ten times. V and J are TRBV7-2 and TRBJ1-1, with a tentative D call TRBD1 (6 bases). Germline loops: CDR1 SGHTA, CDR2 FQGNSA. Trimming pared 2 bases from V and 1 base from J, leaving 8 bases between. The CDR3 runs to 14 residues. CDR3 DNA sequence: TGTGCCAGCAGCTTAACGGACAGGAACACTGAAGCTTTCTTT. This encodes CASSLTDRNTEAFF. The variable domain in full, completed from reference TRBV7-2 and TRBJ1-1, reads GAGVSQSPSNKVTEKGKDVELRCDPISGHTALYWYRQSLGQGLEFLIYFQGNSAPDKSGLPSDRFSAERTGGSVSTLTIQRTQQEDSAVYLCASSLTDRNTEAFFGQGTRLTVV.

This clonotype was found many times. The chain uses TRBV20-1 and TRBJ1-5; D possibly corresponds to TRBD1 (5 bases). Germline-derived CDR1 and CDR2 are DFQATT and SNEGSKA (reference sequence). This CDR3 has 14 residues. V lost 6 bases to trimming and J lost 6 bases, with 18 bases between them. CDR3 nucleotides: TGCAGTGCGCTCGGGACGCTTCGGGGTCAGCCCCAGCATTTT. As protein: CSALGTLRGQPQHF.

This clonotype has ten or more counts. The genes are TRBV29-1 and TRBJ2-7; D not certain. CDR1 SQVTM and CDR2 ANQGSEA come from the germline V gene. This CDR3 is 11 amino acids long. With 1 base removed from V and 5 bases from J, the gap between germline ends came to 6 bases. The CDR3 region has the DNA TGCAGCGTTGAAGTGGGGAACGAGCAGTACTTC. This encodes CSVEVGNEQYF.

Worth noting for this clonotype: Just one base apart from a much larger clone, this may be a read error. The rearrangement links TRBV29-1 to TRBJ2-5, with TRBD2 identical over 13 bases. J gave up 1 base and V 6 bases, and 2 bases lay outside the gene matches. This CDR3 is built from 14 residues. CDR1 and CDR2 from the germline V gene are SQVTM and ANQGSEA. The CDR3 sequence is CSVGTSGIQETQYF. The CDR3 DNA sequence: TGCAGCGTGGGGACTAGCGGGATCCAAGAGACCCAGTACTTC.

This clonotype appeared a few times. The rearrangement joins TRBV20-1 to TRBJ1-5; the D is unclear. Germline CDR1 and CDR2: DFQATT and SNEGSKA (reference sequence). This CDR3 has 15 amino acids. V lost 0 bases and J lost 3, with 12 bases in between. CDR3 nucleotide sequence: TGCAGTGCTAGAGATGGGTATGGTAACAATCAGCCCCAGCATTTT. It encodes CSARDGYGNNQPQHF.

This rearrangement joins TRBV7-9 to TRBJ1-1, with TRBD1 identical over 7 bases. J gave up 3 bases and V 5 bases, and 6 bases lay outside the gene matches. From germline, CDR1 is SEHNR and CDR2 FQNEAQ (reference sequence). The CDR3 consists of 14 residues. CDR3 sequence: CASSPKGQHTEAFF. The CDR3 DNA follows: TGTGCCAGCAGCCCAAAGGGACAGCACACTGAAGCTTTCTTT.

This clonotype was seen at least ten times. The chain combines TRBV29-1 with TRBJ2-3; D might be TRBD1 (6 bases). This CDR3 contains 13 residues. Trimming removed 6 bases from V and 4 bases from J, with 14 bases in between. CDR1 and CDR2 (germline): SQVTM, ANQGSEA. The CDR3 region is CSVEMTGADTQYF. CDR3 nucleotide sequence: TGCAGCGTAGAAATGACAGGAGCAGATACGCAGTATTTT.

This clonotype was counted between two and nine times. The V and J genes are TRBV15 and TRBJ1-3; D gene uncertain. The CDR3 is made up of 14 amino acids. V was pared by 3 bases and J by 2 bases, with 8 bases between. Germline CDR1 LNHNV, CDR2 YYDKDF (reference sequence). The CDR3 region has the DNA TGTGCCACCAGCAGCTTCGGTGCTGGAAACACCATATATTTT. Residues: CATSSFGAGNTIYF.